This T cell receptor (beta chain) was recorded in a study of T cell changes during pregnancy in multiple sclerosis. The repertoire was sequenced with immunoSEQ multiplex PCR; TCRdb's copy has only in-frame clones and lacks some. This table holds around 36,000 clones, around 90% found once. The sample holds a few counts of this clone. Trimming removed 2 bases at V and 6 bases at J, with 10 bases between. CDR3 length: 13 amino acids. Germline-derived CDR1 and CDR2 are MNHEY and SMNVEV (reference sequence). Sequences were derived from peripheral blood, sampled before pregnancy. The source is a female donor with multiple sclerosis, enrolled in a pregnancy study. V gene TRBV27 combines with J gene TRBJ1-1; D is undetermined. CDR3 amino acids: CASSLIPGSEAFF. The CDR3 DNA sequence: TGTGCCAGCAGTTTAATTCCAGGCTCTGAAGCTTTCTTT.